These 13 T cell receptor beta chains were sequenced from one sample in a study of human T cells and chemical hapten exposure. TCRdb passed the RACE reads through MiXCR, listing each CDR3 protein once. The data hold approximately 400,000 distinct CDR3 sequences, with 4.8% observed a single time. Time point denoted: patch test 1, 2 weeks after DPC sensitization. Specified treatment: therapeutic diphenylcyclopropenone sensitization with weekly scalp DPC. This specimen was whole blood, taken in connection with sensitization to the hapten diphenylcyclopropenone (DPC). These receptors were collected from a woman between 45 and 60 years old with alopecia areata. Some clones in this sample may be carry-over from other donors' samples.

This clonotype was picked up a small number of times. This chain uses TRBV7-2 with TRBJ1-2, with unresolved D. The CDR3 is 14 residues long. Germline values: CDR1 SGHTA, CDR2 FQGNSA. Between the trimmed V and J ends, which lost 5 bases and 7 bases, there was a span of 17 bases. The CDR3: CASSPGRESRGYTF. Written as DNA, the CDR3 is TGTGCCAGCAGCCCCGGAAGGGAATCGCGTGGCTACACCTTC.

The sample holds many counts of this clonotype. The chain recombines TRBV27 with TRBJ1-2, with D possibly being TRBD1 (5 bases). Germline-derived CDR1 and CDR2 are MNHEY and SMNVEV (reference sequence). Trimming removed 4 bases at V and 7 bases at J, with 13 bases between. The length of the CDR3 is 13 residues. The CDR3 here is CASSSPRAAGYTF. CDR3 nucleotide sequence: TGTGCCAGCAGTTCCCCCAGGGCGGCTGGCTACACCTTC.

This clonotype came up many times. The genes are TRBV11-2 and TRBJ2-5; D gene uncertain. V shed 5 bases and J shed 3 bases, with 10 bases lying between them. The CDR3 spans 13 residues. CDR1 is SGHAT, CDR2 FQNNGV, per germline. This CDR3 is CASSPWVEETQYF. CDR3 bases: TGTGCCAGCAGCCCCTGGGTCGAAGAGACCCAGTACTTC.

This clonotype showed up many times. The chain uses TRBV6-1 and TRBJ1-5; 8 bases agree with TRBD1. V lost 6 bases to trimming and J lost 4 bases; unmatched junction nucleotides: 2. The CDR3 runs to 13 residues. Per the germline V gene, CDR1 is MNHNS and CDR2 is SASEGT. The CDR3, as DNA: TGTGCCAGCAGAAACAGGGGGAATCAGCCCCAGCATTTT. Protein product: CASRNRGNQPQHF.

In this sample, this clonotype turned up many times. The V and J genes are TRBV5-1 and TRBJ1-1, with D uncertain. Trimming pared 0 bases from V and 4 bases from J, leaving 10 bases between. In germline, CDR1 is SGHRS, CDR2 YFSETQ. This CDR3 spans 14 amino acids. CDR3 sequence: CASSLGRAGTEAFF. In nucleotides, the CDR3 is TGCGCCAGCAGCTTGGGGAGGGCGGGCACTGAAGCTTTCTTT.

The chain has TRBV27 and TRBJ2-3, with 16 bases fitting TRBD2. The CDR3 runs to 19 residues. With 6 bases clipped from V and 4 bases from J, the junction kept 13 bases outside the gene matches. Germline V gives CDR1 MNHEY, CDR2 SMNVEV (reference sequence). The CDR3 reads CASRGAGTSGGVKADTQYF. The CDR3 bases are TGTGCCAGCAGGGGCGCCGGGACTAGCGGGGGGGTTAAAGCAGATACGCAGTATTTT.

This clonotype came up many times. J is TRBJ2-7 and V is TRBV6-6; 11 nucleotides align to TRBD1. This CDR3 is built from 16 residues. V was pared by 2 bases and J by 6 bases, with 9 bases of the junction left unmatched. In germline, CDR1 is MNHNY, CDR2 SVGAGI (reference sequence). The CDR3 reads CASSYVSGTGGSEQYF. The CDR3 region has the DNA TGTGCCAGCAGTTACGTCTCCGGGACAGGGGGGAGCGAGCAGTACTTC.

V is TRBV9 and J is TRBJ2-1; 10 nucleotides match TRBD2. Germline CDR1 and CDR2: SGDLS and YYNGEE. The J segment lost 8 bases and the V segment lost 4 bases, leaving 9 bases of the junction unmatched. The CDR3 runs to 15 residues. Here the CDR3 reads CASSPPAGGLDEQFF. In DNA form, the CDR3 reads TGTGCCAGCAGCCCTCCAGCGGGAGGGCTGGATGAGCAGTTCTTC.

This clonotype was observed many times. The chain employs TRBV27 and TRBJ2-1; D not resolved. Trimming took 5 bases from V and 7 from J, leaving 12 bases between them. Per the germline V gene, CDR1 is MNHEY and CDR2 is SMNVEV (reference sequence). This CDR3 spans 13 amino acids. CDR3 in amino acids: CASSPISRNEQFF. The CDR3 DNA follows: TGTGCCAGCAGTCCCATTTCGAGGAATGAGCAGTTCTTC.

This clonotype was detected many times. Here the CDR3 DNA reads TGTGCCAGCAGGAGGGGAAGGTCGAACACTGAAGCTTTCTTT. Translation gives CASRRGRSNTEAFF. This chain links TRBV28 with TRBJ1-1; perhaps TRBD1 as D (5 bases). The CDR3 runs 14 residues. CDR1 and CDR2 from the germline V gene are MDHEN and SYDVKM. V lost 6 bases and J 1 base, leaving 12 bases between the germline ends.

The sample holds many counts of this clonotype. The chain has TRBV5-1 and TRBJ2-4; either TRBD1 or TRBD2 may supply D (5 bases each). The germline V and J ends were trimmed by 5 bases and 3 bases, with 9 bases remaining between them. The germline CDR1 and CDR2 sequences are SGHRS and YFSETQ. The CDR3 covers 13 residues. The CDR3 DNA reads as TGCGCCAGCAGTGGGGACCTCAAAAACATTCAGTACTTC. This sequence encodes CASSGDLKNIQYF.

Comment on this clonotype: A read error may be the cause here, since a much bigger clone is one base away. The rearrangement links TRBV7-9 to TRBJ2-7; D tentatively reads TRBD1 or TRBD2 (5 bases each). The CDR3 loop spans 14 amino acids. From germline, CDR1 is SEHNR and CDR2 FQNEAQ (reference sequence). Deletions cut 0 bases from V and 3 bases from J, with 9 bases between. The chain's CDR3 is CASSLAGVIYEQYF. The CDR3 nucleotides read TGTGCCAGCAGCTTAGCGGGGGTAATCTACGAGCAGTACTTC.

The chain uses TRBV2 and TRBJ2-1, with D perhaps being TRBD1 or TRBD2 (5 bases each). Looked up from germline, CDR1 is SNHLY and CDR2 is FYNNEI. The CDR3 runs to 12 residues. Trimming took 8 bases from V and 9 from J, leaving 14 bases between them. The CDR3 loop reads CASPLSGTEQFF. The CDR3 nucleotides are TGTGCCAGCCCCCTGTCGGGGACTGAGCAGTTCTTC.